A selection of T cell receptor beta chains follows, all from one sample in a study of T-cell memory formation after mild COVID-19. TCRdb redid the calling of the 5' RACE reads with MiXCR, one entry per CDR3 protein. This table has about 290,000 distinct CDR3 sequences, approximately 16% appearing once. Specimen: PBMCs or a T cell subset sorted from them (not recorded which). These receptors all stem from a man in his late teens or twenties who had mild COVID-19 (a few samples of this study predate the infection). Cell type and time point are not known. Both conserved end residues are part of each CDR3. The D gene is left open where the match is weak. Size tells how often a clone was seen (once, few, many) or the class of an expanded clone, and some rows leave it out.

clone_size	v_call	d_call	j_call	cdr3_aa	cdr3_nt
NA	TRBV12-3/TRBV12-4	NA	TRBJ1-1	CASSPGARTEAFF	TGTGCCAGCAGTCCCGGGGCGCGGACTGAAGCTTTCTTT
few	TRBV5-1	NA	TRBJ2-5	CASSEQSAQPETQYF	TGCGCCAGCAGCGAGCAGTCGGCGCAGCCAGAGACCCAGTACTTC
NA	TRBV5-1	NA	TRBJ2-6	CASSFTDRPISGANVLTF	TGCGCCAGCAGCTTTACAGATAGACCAATCTCTGGGGCCAACGTCCTGACTTTC
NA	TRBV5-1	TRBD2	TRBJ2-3	CASSLVASGVGTDTQYF	TGCGCCAGCAGCTTGGTAGCTAGCGGGGTCGGCACAGATACGCAGTATTTT
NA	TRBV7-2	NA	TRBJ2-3	CASSPPGGPVKSSSTDTQYF	TGTGCCAGCAGCCCCCCTGGGGGCCCCGTTAAATCATCTAGCACAGATACGCAGTATTTT
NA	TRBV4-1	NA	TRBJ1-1	CASSHGGTYTEAFF	TGCGCCAGCAGCCATGGGGGGACCTACACTGAAGCTTTCTTT
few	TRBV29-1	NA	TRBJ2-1	CSVNRGRGEQFF	TGCAGCGTTAATCGGGGACGGGGGGAGCAGTTCTTC
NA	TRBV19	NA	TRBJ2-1	CASLKWNEQFF	TGTGCCAGTCTTAAGTGGAATGAGCAGTTCTTC
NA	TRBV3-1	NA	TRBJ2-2	CASGSGDTGELFF	TGTGCCAGCGGATCGGGCGACACCGGGGAGCTGTTTTTT
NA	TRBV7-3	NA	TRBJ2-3	CASSPTVNPGDTQYF	TGTGCCAGCAGCCCAACGGTGAATCCGGGAGATACGCAGTATTTT
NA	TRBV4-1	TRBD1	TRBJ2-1	CASGPGNRGNEQFF	TGCGCCAGCGGCCCCGGCAACAGGGGCAATGAGCAGTTCTTC
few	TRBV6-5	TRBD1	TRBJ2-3	CASSETGVNFGTQYF	TGTGCCAGCAGTGAAACAGGGGTGAACTTTGGTACGCAGTATTTT
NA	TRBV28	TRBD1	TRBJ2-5	CASSRQDRRETQYF	TGTGCCAGCAGTCGACAGGACAGGAGAGAGACCCAGTACTTC
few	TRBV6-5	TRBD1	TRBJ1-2	CASSSRDRTPRYGYTF	TGTGCCAGCAGTAGTAGGGACAGGACGCCACGCTATGGCTACACCTTC
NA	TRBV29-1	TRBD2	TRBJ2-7	CSAAGGWSGGYEQYF	TGCAGCGCCGCGGGCGGGTGGAGCGGGGGCTACGAGCAGTACTTC
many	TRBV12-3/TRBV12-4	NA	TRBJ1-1	CASSFGTEAFF	TGTGCCAGCAGTTTTGGGACTGAAGCTTTCTTT
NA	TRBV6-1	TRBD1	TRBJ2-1	CASRRDRGYEQFF	TGTGCCAGCAGACGGGACAGGGGTTATGAGCAGTTCTTC
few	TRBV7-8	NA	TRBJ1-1	CASSRDWNTEAFF	TGTGCCAGCAGCCGGGACTGGAACACTGAAGCTTTCTTT